This paragraph covers one T cell receptor beta chain sequence. The antigen it binds to is not known. No qualities accompany the bases; no much larger clone lies one base away. The same CDR3 is also encoded by other DNA sequences in this sample. These data are taken from a study of beta chain features in type 1 diabetes (dated by TCRdb to the late 2010s). Context from the whole study: Patients and healthy donors did not differ in mean age, gender distribution, total cell number or subset yield. The study compared TCRB repertoires of sorted circulating CD4+ T cell subsets between recently diagnosed type 1 diabetes patients and matched healthy donors. Across all samples, fewer than 130 million sorted cells were examined, and cell number per subset correlated strongly with RNA yield. Regulatory and stem cell-like memory subsets were obtained from only 8 patients and about 8 healthy donors, while naive and central memory subsets were obtained from all 30 or so donors.

Results the study describes overall, beyond this receptor: Shorter templates might have been favored by PCR, but patient and control samples were amplified and corrected together, so both groups would have been affected equally by any skew. A moderate but significant shortening of TCRB CDR3 length was observed in type 1 diabetes patients in all four CD4+ subsets. Because small numbers of individuals were included in the HLA sub-analyses, any influence of HLA type on TCRB rearrangement was left unresolved. Patients with type 1 diabetes made fewer insertions and deleted more nucleotides at VDJ recombination sites, implying thymic rearrangement abnormalities. Sequencing cDNA rather than genomic DNA could over-represent highly expressing activated cells, although activation and CD3 levels did not differ between groups. Naive, central memory and regulatory TCRB repertoires appeared to be more similar among patients than among healthy donors.

The entire amount of isolated RNA was reverse transcribed using the High Capacity cDNA Reverse Transcription Kit, so the sequenced TCRB transcripts were expressed ones. Deep immunoSEQ sequencing was performed on naive, central memory and regulatory T cell samples, with an average of around 3.5 million total reads per sample. Sorted cells were lysed in RLT buffer and RNA was extracted with DNase-treated RNeasy Micro or Mini kits, depending on cell number. Each cell subset was processed on its own to prevent cross-contamination, while patient and healthy donor samples were processed together. Using the immunoSEQ multiplex PCR, TCRB sequences were amplified from cDNA into 87-bp fragments spanning the CDR3 region. Amplicons were sequenced on the Illumina HiSeq platform. In the original analysis: Synthetic template baselines were used to correct PCR bias computationally, reads within Hamming distance 2 were collapsed together, and singletons that could not be merged were discarded. Reads were aligned against IMGT to assign V, D and J genes, CDR3 length and insertions or deletions at six rearrangement sites. Within each subset, clonotype counts were normalized to sorted cell number, and only after that were true diversity and Gini coefficients computed with the tcR R package. Repertoire sharing was quantified using the overlap coefficient calculated on TCRB nucleotide sequences. TCRdb mirrors the immuneACCESS table, restricted to in-frame sequences. Some clones are absent from its copies; in checked studies, under half trace to an unresolved V gene, and the reason for the others is unknown. The DNA was the basis for D and trimming; V, J and clone size are from that table. The sample table contains about 40,000 clones; only one count was recorded for 45% to 50% of them. Together, the top ten hold 0.72% of the sample.

The germline V gene (reference sequence) yields GTSNPN for CDR1 and SVGIG for CDR2. The CDR3 runs 13 residues from the cysteine to the phenylalanine. CDR3 DNA is the only sequence kept; it has 39 bases, read in frame from the first base. The V end loses 5 bases and the J end loses 4 bases, and a stretch of 14 bases separates them. From each donor, a single peripheral blood sample of 100 to 150 mL on average was drawn into heparinised tubes. Naive, central memory, regulatory and stem cell-like memory CD4+ T cells were sorted on a BD FACSAria II using a panel including CD45RO, CCR7, CD25, CD127, CD95 and CD27. A purity above 95% was achieved for all sorted populations. PBMCs were isolated right away by Lymphoprep density gradient centrifugation and were stained directly, without culture. To minimize batch effects, samples were stained and sorted in pairs, one healthy donor with one patient per experiment.

The source of this sequence is a woman aged 18-29 years in good health. The sequencing sample was made of central memory CD4+ T cells from blood. Recombination connected TRBV30 to TRBJ1-1; TRBD1 could be the D gene, as 5 bases match. The sequenced DNA is TGTGCCTGGGCCGGGGGTATGGGCACTGAAGCTTTCTTT. This is translated as CAWAGGMGTEAFF.